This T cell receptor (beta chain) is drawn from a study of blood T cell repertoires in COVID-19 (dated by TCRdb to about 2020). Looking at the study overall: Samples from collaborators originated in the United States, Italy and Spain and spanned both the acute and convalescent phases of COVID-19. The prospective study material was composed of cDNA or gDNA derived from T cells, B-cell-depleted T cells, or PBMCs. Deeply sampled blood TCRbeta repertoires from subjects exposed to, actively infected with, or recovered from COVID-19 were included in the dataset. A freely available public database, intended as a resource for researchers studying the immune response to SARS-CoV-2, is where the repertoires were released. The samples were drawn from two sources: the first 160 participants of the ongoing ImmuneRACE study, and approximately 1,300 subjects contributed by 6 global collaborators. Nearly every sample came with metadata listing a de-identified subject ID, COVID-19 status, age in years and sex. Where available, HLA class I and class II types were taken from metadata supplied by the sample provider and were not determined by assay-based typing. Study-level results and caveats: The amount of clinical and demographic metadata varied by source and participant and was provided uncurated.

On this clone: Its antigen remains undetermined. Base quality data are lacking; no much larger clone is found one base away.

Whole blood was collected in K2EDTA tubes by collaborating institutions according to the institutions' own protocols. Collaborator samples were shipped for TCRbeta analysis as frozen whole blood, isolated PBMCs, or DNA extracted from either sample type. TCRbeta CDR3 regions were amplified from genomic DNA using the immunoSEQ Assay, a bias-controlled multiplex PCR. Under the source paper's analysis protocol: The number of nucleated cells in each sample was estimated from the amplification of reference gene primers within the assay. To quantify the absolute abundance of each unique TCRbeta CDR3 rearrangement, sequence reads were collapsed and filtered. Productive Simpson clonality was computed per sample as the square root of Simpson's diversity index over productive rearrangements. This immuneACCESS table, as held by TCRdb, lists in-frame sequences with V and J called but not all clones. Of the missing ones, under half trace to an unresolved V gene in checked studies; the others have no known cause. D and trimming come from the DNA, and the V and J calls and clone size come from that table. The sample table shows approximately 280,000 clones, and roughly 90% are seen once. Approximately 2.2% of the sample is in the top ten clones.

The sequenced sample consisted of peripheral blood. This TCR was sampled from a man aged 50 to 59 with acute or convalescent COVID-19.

The DNA sequence is as follows: TGTGCCAGCAGTCCAGGGGCCGGCTACACCTTC. It is translated as CASSPGAGYTF. This chain joins TRBV7-9 to TRBJ1-2; TRBD1 might be the D gene, on 6 matching bases. The CDR3 runs 11 residues from the cysteine to the phenylalanine. Left in the record is the CDR3 DNA by itself, 33 bases read in frame from the first base. The germline V gene encodes CDR1 SEHNR and CDR2 FQNEAQ (reference sequence). The V end loses 6 bases and the J end loses 8 bases, and a stretch of 10 bases separates them.